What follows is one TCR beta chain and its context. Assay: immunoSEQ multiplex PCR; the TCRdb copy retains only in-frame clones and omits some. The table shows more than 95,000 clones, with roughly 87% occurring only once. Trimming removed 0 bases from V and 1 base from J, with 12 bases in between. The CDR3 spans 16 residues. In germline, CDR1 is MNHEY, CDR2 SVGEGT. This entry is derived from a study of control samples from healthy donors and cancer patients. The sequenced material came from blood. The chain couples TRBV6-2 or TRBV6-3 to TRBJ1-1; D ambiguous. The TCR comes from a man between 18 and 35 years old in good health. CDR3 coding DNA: TGTGCCAGCAGTTACTCGATAGGGTTGGGGAACACTGAAGCTTTCTTT. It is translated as CASSYSIGLGNTEAFF.